This entry describes one TCR beta chain. Exclusion of patients followed from uncontrolled infection, other autoimmune disease, pregnancy or lactation. There were TCR beta CDR3 regions amplified from RNA transcripts. With the HTBI primer set, the TCR CDR3 went through a first round of RT-PCR. TCRdb re-analysed the multiplex PCR reads in MiXCR, keeping a single row per CDR3 protein. The sample carries fewer than 850,000 distinct CDR3 sequences, roughly 17% recorded once. These data are taken from a study of T cells in Graves' hyperthyroidism and ophthalmopathy. Background on the study: Specimen type is peripheral blood, collected at initial diagnosis prior to any treatment.

The CDR3 contains 16 residues. Germline CDR1 LNHDA, CDR2 SQIVND (reference sequence). Trimming took 3 bases from V and 3 from J, leaving 17 bases between them. The receptor was derived from a man aged 45-65 years with Graves' hyperthyroidism. Sequencing used blood. The V and J genes are TRBV19 and TRBJ1-1; D ambiguous. CDR3: CASSMFAALGDTEAFF. The CDR3 DNA reads TGTGCCAGTAGTATGTTCGCAGCCCTTGGGGACACTGAAGCTTTCTTT.